Presented here are 5 T cell receptor beta chains from one specimen sequenced in a study of PD-1 blockade in classical Hodgkin lymphoma. The method was immunoSEQ multiplex PCR; TCRdb's version includes in-frame clones alone and lacks a portion of them. The sample shows tens of thousands of clones, about 90% of them seen only once. Time point specified: cycle 4 day 1 (C4D1), after more than 5 weeks of nivolumab. Autologous stem cell transplantation was followed by relapse in every patient, and brentuximab vedotin exposure varied. The sample in question was peripheral blood mononuclear cells (PBMCs), obtained before the fourth cycle of nivolumab. These receptors were collected from a human donor with classical Hodgkin lymphoma.

The chain combines TRBV6-1 with TRBJ1-1; D is possibly TRBD1 (6 bases). The CDR3 is 14 amino acids. Germline loops: CDR1 MNHNS, CDR2 SASEGT. V lost 6 bases and J 4 bases, leaving 15 bases between the germline ends. The CDR3 is CASSPGALLTEAFF. CDR3 sequence (DNA): TGTGCCAGCAGCCCGGGGGCATTGCTCACTGAAGCTTTCTTT.

V usage is TRBV10-3 and J usage is TRBJ1-5; the D gene is possibly TRBD1 (5 bases). The CDR3 sequence is 14 residues long. Germline CDR1 reads ENHRY; CDR2 reads SYGVKD. Deletions cut 4 bases from V and 6 bases from J, with 13 bases between. The CDR3 reads CAISGDEGGQPQHF. CDR3 in DNA: TGTGCCATCAGTGGGGACGAGGGTGGTCAGCCCCAGCATTTT.

This sequence joins TRBV29-1 and TRBJ1-3; D unclear. The CDR3 contains 12 residues. Germline assignment: CDR1 SQVTM and CDR2 ANQGSEA. V was pared by 1 base and J by 4 bases, with 5 bases between. The DNA of the CDR3 is TGCAGCGTTGAAGGCAGAGGAAACACCATATATTTT. This codes for CSVEGRGNTIYF.

The chain recombines TRBV5-4 with TRBJ2-3; D is unresolved. The CDR3 totals 13 residues. Deletions cut 1 base from V and 6 bases from J, with 9 bases between. Germline CDR1 reads SGHNT; CDR2 reads YYREEE (reference sequence). The CDR3 loop reads CASSLRSEDTQYF. The CDR3 coding sequence is TGTGCCAGCAGCTTGCGCTCTGAGGATACGCAGTATTTT.

V usage is TRBV2 and J usage is TRBJ2-1; D gene uncertain. The V gene's germline CDR1 is SNHLY and CDR2 FYNNEI. CDR3 size: 11 residues. V gave up 6 bases and J gave up 8 bases, with 8 bases separating them. The CDR3 region has the DNA TGTGCCAGCAGGGGATTTGATGAGCAGTTCTTC. Translating it yields CASRGFDEQFF.